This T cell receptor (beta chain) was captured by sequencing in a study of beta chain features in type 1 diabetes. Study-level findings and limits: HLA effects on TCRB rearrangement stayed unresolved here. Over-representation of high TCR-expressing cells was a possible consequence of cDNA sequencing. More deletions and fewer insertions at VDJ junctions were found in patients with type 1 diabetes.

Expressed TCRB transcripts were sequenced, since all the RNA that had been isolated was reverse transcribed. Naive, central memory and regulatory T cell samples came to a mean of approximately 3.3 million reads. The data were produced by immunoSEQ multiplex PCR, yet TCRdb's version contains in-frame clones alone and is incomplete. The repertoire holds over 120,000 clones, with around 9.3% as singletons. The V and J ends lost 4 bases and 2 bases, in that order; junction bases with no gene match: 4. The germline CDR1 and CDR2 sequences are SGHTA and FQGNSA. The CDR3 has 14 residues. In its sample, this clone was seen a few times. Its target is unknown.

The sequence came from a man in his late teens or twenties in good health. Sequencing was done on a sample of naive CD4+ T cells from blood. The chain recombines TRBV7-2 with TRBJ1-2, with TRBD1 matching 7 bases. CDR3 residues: CASSSQTGNYGYTF. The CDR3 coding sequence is TGTGCCAGCAGCTCACAGACAGGGAACTATGGCTACACCTTC.